The clone carrying this T cell receptor (beta chain) was recorded a few times. No antigen is known for it. Quantitative molecular-barcoded 5'-RACE generated the TCR beta libraries. TCRdb passed the 5' RACE reads through MiXCR, listing each CDR3 protein once. The data contain fewer than 750,000 distinct CDR3 sequences, under 20% of them singletons. The data were taken from a study of CD8 T cells in ankylosing spondylitis. This CDR3 spans 13 amino acids. The germline gives CDR1 GTSNPN, CDR2 SVGIG (reference sequence). With 5 bases clipped from V and 5 bases from J, the junction kept 8 bases outside the gene matches. Notes on the study in general: Enrichment of disease-linked clones was reportedly significant in matched ankylosing spondylitis synovial fluid. Several highly homologous variants made up a TCR beta motif that seemed to typify ankylosing spondylitis blood. Peripheral blood samples showed relatively rare disease-linked clones, and these clones were CD8+. Prior literature has documented some motif variants in synovial fluid and blood from reactive arthritis.

The chain recombines TRBV30 with TRBJ2-5; 7 bases are shared with TRBD1. The source is a male donor with ankylosing spondylitis. The material sequenced was blood, either unsorted or a sorted T cell fraction (not recorded which). CDR3 protein: CAWARGLVETQYF. The CDR3 coding sequence is TGTGCCTGGGCCAGGGGGTTAGTTGAGACCCAGTACTTC.